The T cell receptor (beta chain) under discussion was sequenced for a study of glioma-infiltrating T cells after dendritic cell vaccination. Study details: Patients received three intradermal dendritic cell vaccine injections at biweekly intervals.

The study's findings and limits: TCR clonality showed no direct relationship with survival.

A note on this clone: The antigen is unknown.

Amplification used 60 V beta primers and 13 J beta primers. Clones were read by immunoSEQ multiplex PCR, and TCRdb kept only the in-frame ones, dropping some. The profile shows 100,000 or so clones, around 90% of them singletons. This CDR3 spans 17 amino acids. The V gene's germline CDR1 is SGHRS and CDR2 YFSETQ. After removal of 6 bases from V and 6 bases from J, the junction contained 16 bases not matched to a gene. The sample's time point: after dendritic cell vaccination, including at tumor progression/relapse. The TCR was taken from a human donor with glioblastoma. The sequencing here drew on blood, taken after dendritic cell vaccination. The rearrangement joins TRBV5-1 to TRBJ2-1, with TRBD2 identical over 9 bases. DNA of the CDR3: TGCGCCAGCACTCCTGCCCCGGCAGCGGGAGGCGTCAATGAGCAGTTCTTC. This sequence encodes CASTPAPAAGGVNEQFF. Complete variable domain (other parts from reference TRBV5-1 and TRBJ2-1): KAGVTQTPRYLIKTRGQQVTLSCSPISGHRSVSWYQQTPGQGLQFLFEYFSETQRNKGNFPGRFSGRQFSNSRSEMNVSTLELGDSALYLCASTPAPAAGGVNEQFFGPGTRLTVL.